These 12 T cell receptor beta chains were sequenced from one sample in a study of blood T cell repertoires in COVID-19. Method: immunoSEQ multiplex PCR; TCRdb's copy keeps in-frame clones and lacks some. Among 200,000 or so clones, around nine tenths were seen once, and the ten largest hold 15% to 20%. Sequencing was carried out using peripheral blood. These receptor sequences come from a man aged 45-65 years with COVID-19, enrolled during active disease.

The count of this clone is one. Here the CDR3 DNA reads TGTGCCAGCAGTCCGGGACAGGGGTACACTGAAGCTTTCTTT. Its protein is CASSPGQGYTEAFF. The chain uses TRBV6-5 and TRBJ1-1, with 10 nucleotides matching TRBD1. J was trimmed by 3 bases and V by 5 bases; bases with no gene match: 3. Germline V gene data show CDR1 as MNHEY and CDR2 as SVGAGI. The CDR3 length is 14 residues.

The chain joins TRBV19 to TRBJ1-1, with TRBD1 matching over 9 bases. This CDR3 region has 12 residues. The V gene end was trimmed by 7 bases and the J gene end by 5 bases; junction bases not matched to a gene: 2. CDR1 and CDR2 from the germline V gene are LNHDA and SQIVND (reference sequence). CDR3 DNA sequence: TGTGCCAGTACCGGACAGGGGACTGAAGCTTTCTTT. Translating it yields CASTGQGTEAFF.

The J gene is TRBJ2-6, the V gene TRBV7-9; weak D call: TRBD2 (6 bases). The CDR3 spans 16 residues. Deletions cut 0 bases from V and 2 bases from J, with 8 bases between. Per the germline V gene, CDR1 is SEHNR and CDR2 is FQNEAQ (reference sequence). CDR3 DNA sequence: TGTGCCAGCAGCTTAGCCGGCGGGACTGGGGCCAACGTCCTGACTTTC. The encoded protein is CASSLAGGTGANVLTF. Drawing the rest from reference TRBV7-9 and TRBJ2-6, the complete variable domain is DTGVSQNPRHKITKRGQNVTFRCDPISEHNRLYWYRQTLGQGPEFLTYFQNEAQLEKSRLLSDRFSAERPKGSFSTLEIQRTEQGDSAMYLCASSLAGGTGANVLTFGAGSRLTVL.

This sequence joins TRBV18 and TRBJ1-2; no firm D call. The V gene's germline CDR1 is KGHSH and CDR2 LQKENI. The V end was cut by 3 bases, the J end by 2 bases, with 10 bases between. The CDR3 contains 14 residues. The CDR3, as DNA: TGTGCCAGCTCACCTCTCGACGGGAACTATGGCTACACCTTC. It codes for CASSPLDGNYGYTF.

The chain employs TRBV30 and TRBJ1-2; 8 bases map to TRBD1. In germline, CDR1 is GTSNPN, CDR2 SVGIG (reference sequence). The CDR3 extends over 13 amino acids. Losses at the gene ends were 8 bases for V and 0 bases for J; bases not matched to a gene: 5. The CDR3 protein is CALGQGANYGYTF. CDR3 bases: TGTGCCCTCGGACAGGGAGCTAACTATGGCTACACCTTC.

CDR3 nucleotides: TGTGCCAGCAGCAAAAAAACAGGGATGAACACTGAAGCTTTCTTT. Translation gives CASSKKTGMNTEAFF. This chain uses TRBV3-1 (or the pseudogene TRBV3-2) with TRBJ1-1; D may be TRBD1 (6 bases). Trimming took 5 bases from V and 0 from J, leaving 13 bases between them. Germline CDR1 is LGHDT and CDR2 is YNNKEL (reference sequence). This CDR3 spans 15 amino acids.

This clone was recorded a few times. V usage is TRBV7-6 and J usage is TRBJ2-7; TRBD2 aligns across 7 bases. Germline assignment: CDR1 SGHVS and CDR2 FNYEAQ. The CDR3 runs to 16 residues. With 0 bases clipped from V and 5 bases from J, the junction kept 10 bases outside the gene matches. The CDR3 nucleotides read TGTGCCAGCAGCTTAGCAGGCGGGAGAGGTAGGGACGAGCAGTACTTC. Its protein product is CASSLAGGRGRDEQYF.

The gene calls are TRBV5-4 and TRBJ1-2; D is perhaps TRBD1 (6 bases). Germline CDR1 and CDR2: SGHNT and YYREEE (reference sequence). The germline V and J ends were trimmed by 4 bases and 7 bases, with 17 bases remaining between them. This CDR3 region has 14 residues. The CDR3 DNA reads TGTGCCAGCAGCCCTGCGGGGGGGCAGGGTGGCTACACCTTC. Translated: CASSPAGGQGGYTF.

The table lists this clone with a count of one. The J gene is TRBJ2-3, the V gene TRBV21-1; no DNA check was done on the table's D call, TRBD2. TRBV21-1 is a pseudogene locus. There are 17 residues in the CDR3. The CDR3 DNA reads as TGTGCCAGCAGCAAGCTACCGGGACTAGCGGGCACAGATACGCAGTATTTT. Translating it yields CASSKLPGLAGTDTQYF.

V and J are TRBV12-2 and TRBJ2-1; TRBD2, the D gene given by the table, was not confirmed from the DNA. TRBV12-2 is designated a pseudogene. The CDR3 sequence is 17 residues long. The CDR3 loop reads CASRLFQKRDLLCEQFF. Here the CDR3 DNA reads TGTGCAAGTCGCTTGTTTCAGAAAAGGGACTTACTATGTGAGCAGTTCTTC.

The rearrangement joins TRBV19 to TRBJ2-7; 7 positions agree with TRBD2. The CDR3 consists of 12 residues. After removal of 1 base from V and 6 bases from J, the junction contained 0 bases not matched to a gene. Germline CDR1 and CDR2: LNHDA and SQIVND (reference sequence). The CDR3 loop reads CASSIGTSEQYF. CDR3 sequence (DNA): TGTGCCAGTAGTATAGGGACTAGCGAGCAGTACTTC.

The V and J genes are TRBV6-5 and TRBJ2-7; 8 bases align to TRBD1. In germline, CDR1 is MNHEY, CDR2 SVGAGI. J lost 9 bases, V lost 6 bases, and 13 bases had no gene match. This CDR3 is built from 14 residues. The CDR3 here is CASRRDGQGRGQYF. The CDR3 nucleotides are TGTGCCAGCAGGAGAGATGGACAGGGCCGAGGGCAGTACTTC.